These 17 T cell receptor beta chains were sequenced from one sample in a study of cytomegalovirus exposure and HLA in healthy donors. PCR involved 60 Vbeta and 13 Jbeta primers. Data came from immunoSEQ multiplex PCR; TCRdb stores just in-frame clones and leaves some out. The repertoire consists of 200,000 to 250,000 clones, with approximately 90% occurring once and the leading ten covering less than 1.2%. Sequencing was done on a sample of PBMCs. The receptors were sampled from a woman between 18 and 30 years old in good health and CMV-seronegative.

This chain connects TRBV6-5 to TRBJ2-3; no clear D. V dropped 0 bases and J dropped 0 bases, with 4 bases sitting between them. In germline, CDR1 is MNHEY, CDR2 SVGAGI. The CDR3 length is 14 residues. CDR3: CASSYSSSTDTQYF. The CDR3 coding sequence is TGTGCCAGCAGTTACTCATCTAGCACAGATACGCAGTATTTT.

This sequence joins TRBV7-6 and TRBJ2-5; TRBD2 matches at 7 bases. Germline V gene lookup returns CDR1 SGHVS and CDR2 FNYEAQ. The CDR3 has 14 residues. Losses at the gene ends were 2 bases for V and 5 bases for J; bases not matched to a gene: 5. This chain's CDR3 is CASSLLAAAETQYF. The CDR3, as DNA: TGTGCCAGCAGCTTACTAGCGGCCGCGGAGACCCAGTACTTC.

Only one count was recorded for this clone. V and J are TRBV11-2 and TRBJ1-1; possibly TRBD1 for D (5 bases). The germline V gene has CDR1 SGHAT and CDR2 FQNNGV. Trimming cost V 0 bases and J 12 bases, with 14 bases left between them. This CDR3 has 13 amino acids. This chain's CDR3 is CASSLEGRGRTFF. The CDR3 DNA follows: TGTGCCAGCAGCTTAGAGGGGCGGGGGAGGACTTTCTTT. Full variable domain (outside the CDR3, taken from reference TRBV11-2 and TRBJ1-1): EAGVAQSPRYKIIEKRQSVAFWCNPISGHATLYWYQQILGQGPKLLIQFQNNGVVDDSQLPKDRFSAERLKGVDSTLKIQPAKLEDSAVYLCASSLEGRGRTFFGQGTRLTVV.

The chain has TRBV2 and TRBJ1-6, with D perhaps TRBD1 (5 bases). The germline V and J ends were trimmed by 6 bases and 1 base, with 13 bases remaining between them. CDR3 size: 16 residues. CDR1 is SNHLY, CDR2 FYNNEI, per germline. CDR3 nucleotides: TGTGCCAGCAGCCCCAGGGAAGGATCCTATAATTCACCCCTCCACTTT. The encoded protein is CASSPREGSYNSPLHF.

V is TRBV9 and J is TRBJ1-2; 8 bases fit TRBD1. Germline CDR1 reads SGDLS; CDR2 reads YYNGEE. J gave up 4 bases and V 0 bases, and 2 bases lay outside the gene matches. The CDR3 totals 14 residues. Here the CDR3 DNA reads TGTGCCAGCAGCGTAGCTGGGACAGGCTATGGCTACACCTTC. Translation: CASSVAGTGYGYTF.

This clone has a single count. The J gene is TRBJ2-3, the V gene TRBV5-1, with 7 bases aligning to TRBD2. This CDR3 is 18 amino acids long. V lost 0 bases and J lost 0; bases outside the gene matches: 10. Germline CDR1 and CDR2: SGHRS and YFSETQ. The CDR3 is CASSLAPSSGASTDTQYF. The CDR3 region has the DNA TGCGCCAGCAGCTTGGCCCCGTCTAGCGGAGCTAGCACAGATACGCAGTATTTT. Variable domain in full (rest from reference TRBV5-1 and TRBJ2-3): KAGVTQTPRYLIKTRGQQVTLSCSPISGHRSVSWYQQTPGQGLQFLFEYFSETQRNKGNFPGRFSGRQFSNSRSEMNVSTLELGDSALYLCASSLAPSSGASTDTQYFGPGTRLTVL.

The chain employs TRBV6-5 and TRBJ2-5; possibly TRBD1 for D (6 bases). The length of the CDR3 is 15 residues. Germline CDR1 and CDR2: MNHEY and SVGAGI. With 0 bases removed from V and 5 bases from J, the gap between germline ends came to 13 bases. The CDR3 DNA reads TGTGCCAGCAGTTACTCGGGTGGGGGCCTGGAGACCCAGTACTTC. This translates into CASSYSGGGLETQYF.

V and J are TRBV6-5 and TRBJ1-2, with D possibly TRBD1 on 6 matching bases. The V end lost 7 bases, the J end lost 2 bases, and 11 bases lay between the germline ends. The germline V gene encodes CDR1 MNHEY and CDR2 SVGAGI. The CDR3 sequence is 13 residues long. The CDR3 protein is CASKRDNNYGYTF. Here the CDR3 DNA reads TGTGCCAGCAAGAGGGACAACAACTATGGCTACACCTTC.

The V and J genes are TRBV19 and TRBJ1-2, with D uncertain. V was trimmed by 7 bases and J by 5 bases, leaving 26 bases between them. CDR1 and CDR2 from the germline V gene are LNHDA and SQIVND (reference sequence). CDR3 length: 17 amino acids. DNA for the CDR3: TGTGCCAGTAAGAGGGTTGTGGGCAGCCGCCCTTCATATGGCTACACCTTC. Protein sequence: CASKRVVGSRPSYGYTF.

V gene TRBV5-6 combines with J gene TRBJ1-4, with D perhaps matching TRBD1 (5 bases). The CDR3 is 15 residues long. The germline gives CDR1 SGHDT, CDR2 YYEEEE. The V gene lost 1 base and the J gene lost 1 base, with 8 bases spanning the gap. The CDR3, as DNA: TGTGCCAGCAGCTTGCCGGGGGTAACTAATGAAAAACTGTTTTTT. It yields the protein CASSLPGVTNEKLFF. Supplemented by reference TRBV5-6 and TRBJ1-4, the full variable domain reads DAGVTQSPTHLIKTRGQQVTLRCSPKSGHDTVSWYQQALGQGPQFIFQYYEEEERQRGNFPDRFSGHQFPNYSSELNVNALLLGDSALYLCASSLPGVTNEKLFFGSGTQLSVL.

V usage is TRBV16 and J usage is TRBJ2-2; the match to TRBD2 covers 7 bases. Germline assignment: CDR1 KGHSY and CDR2 FQNENV. The CDR3 has 16 amino acids. Trimming removed 0 bases from V and 1 base from J; junction bases left unmatched: 2. The CDR3 DNA is TGTGCCAGCAGCCAATCCAGCGGGGTGAACACCGGGGAGCTGTTTTTT. Translation: CASSQSSGVNTGELFF.

The CDR3 sequence: CATRGGYEQYF. The CDR3, as DNA: TGTGCCACGCGGGGCGGCTACGAGCAGTACTTC. This rearrangement joins TRBV7-9 to TRBJ2-7; possibly TRBD2 for D (6 bases). CDR1 and CDR2 from the germline V gene are SEHNR and FQNEAQ (reference sequence). Trimming removed 10 bases from V and 3 bases from J, with 10 bases in between. CDR3 length equals 11 residues.

This clone appeared once. The chain uses TRBV27 and TRBJ1-1; D is perhaps TRBD1 (6 bases). Germline V gives CDR1 MNHEY, CDR2 SMNVEV (reference sequence). The CDR3 spans 23 residues. Deletions cut 4 bases from V and 0 bases from J, with 36 bases between. CDR3: CASSWRKSLKNFWQGKMNTEAFF. The CDR3 nucleotides read TGTGCCAGCAGTTGGAGGAAAAGTTTAAAAAATTTTTGGCAGGGGAAAATGAACACTGAAGCTTTCTTT.

The chain recombines TRBV5-1 with TRBJ2-2, with a possible D match to TRBD1 (6 bases). The CDR3 sequence is 15 residues long. The germline gives CDR1 SGHRS, CDR2 YFSETQ. Trimming shortened V by 4 bases and J by 6 bases, and 16 bases separated the two germline ends. The CDR3 coding sequence is TGCGCCAGCAGCCCTACCGGGACAACCGCCGGGGAGCTGTTTTTT. It is translated as CASSPTGTTAGELFF.

The rearrangement links TRBV5-1 to TRBJ1-1; D is ambiguous. Germline V CDR1 and CDR2: SGHRS, YFSETQ. The V end was cut by 2 bases, the J end by 4 bases, with 12 bases between. The CDR3 has 14 residues. CDR3 protein: CASSLDPGGTEAFF. The CDR3 nucleotides read TGCGCCAGCAGCTTAGATCCGGGAGGCACTGAAGCTTTCTTT.

This clone was observed a few times. The V and J genes are TRBV18 and TRBJ2-5; D is undetermined. CDR1 is KGHSH and CDR2 is LQKENI in the germline V gene. The CDR3 extends over 16 amino acids. V shed 3 bases and J shed 4 bases, with 18 bases lying between them. CDR3 nucleotides: TGTGCCAGCTCACCCTTCGCTCAGTCGGGTAGAGAGACCCAGTACTTC. Protein sequence: CASSPFAQSGRETQYF.

The table lists this clone with a count of one. The rearrangement links TRBV4-1 to TRBJ2-5; TRBD2 matches at 8 bases. The V gene's germline CDR1 is MGHRA and CDR2 YSYEKL. CDR3 length equals 13 residues. Germline trimming cut 4 bases from V and 9 bases from J; bases unmatched to any gene: 7. The CDR3 DNA reads TGCGCCAGCAGCCTTGCGCGGCGGGAGGCCCAGTACTTC. The encoded protein is CASSLARREAQYF.